The 13 T cell receptor beta chains in this list originate from one sample, sequenced in a study of beta chain features in type 1 diabetes. The sequenced template was cDNA made from the entire isolated RNA. The assay was immunoSEQ multiplex PCR, and TCRdb's table has in-frame clones only and misses some. This table has some 410,000 clones, around 14% appearing once. Sequenced: naive CD4+ T cells from blood. These receptors all stem from a man aged 25 to 40 in good health.

V is TRBV7-2 and J is TRBJ2-7, with TRBD1 matching 8 bases. This CDR3 comprises 14 residues. V lost 8 bases to trimming and J lost 3 bases; unmatched junction nucleotides: 9. CDR1 and CDR2 from the germline V gene are SGHTA and FQGNSA. The CDR3 loop reads CASGQGAGGYEQYF. In DNA form, the CDR3 reads TGTGCCAGCGGCCAGGGGGCGGGTGGCTACGAGCAGTACTTC.

The V gene is TRBV30, the J gene TRBJ1-1; D unresolved. The CDR3 loop spans 14 amino acids. Germline CDR1 GTSNPN, CDR2 SVGIG (reference sequence). V shed 4 bases and J shed 4 bases, with 16 bases lying between them. This CDR3 reads CAWNRAAGGTEAFF. The CDR3 DNA follows: TGTGCCTGGAATAGAGCGGCCGGCGGCACTGAAGCTTTCTTT.

The CDR3 sequence is CASSLLGSSYNEQFF. The DNA for the CDR3 is TGTGCCAGCAGCTTGCTAGGAAGCTCCTACAATGAGCAGTTCTTC. The V and J genes are TRBV7-2 and TRBJ2-1; D remains unclear. CDR3 length: 15 amino acids. Germline lookup yields CDR1 SGHTA and CDR2 FQGNSA. V lost 3 bases and J 0 bases, leaving 9 bases between the germline ends. The full variable domain, rest sourced from reference TRBV7-2 and TRBJ2-1, is GAGVSQSPSNKVTEKGKDVELRCDPISGHTALYWYRQSLGQGLEFLIYFQGNSAPDKSGLPSDRFSAERTGGSVSTLTIQRTQQEDSAVYLCASSLLGSSYNEQFFGPGTRLTVL.

The rearrangement joins TRBV29-1 to TRBJ2-1; tentatively, D is TRBD1 or TRBD2 (5 bases each). The ends were cut back, 2 bases at V and 15 bases at J, with 20 bases in the middle. CDR3 length: 13 amino acids. Germline V lookup: CDR1 SQVTM, CDR2 ANQGSEA. CDR3 amino acids: CSVEFGASKSPFF. The CDR3 nucleotides are TGCAGCGTTGAATTCGGGGCGTCAAAAAGCCCGTTCTTC.

This sequence joins TRBV7-9 and TRBJ2-3, with a tentative D call TRBD2 (5 bases). V lost 9 bases, J lost 0 bases, and 13 bases lay in between. The CDR3 length is 14 residues. The V gene's germline CDR1 is SEHNR and CDR2 FQNEAQ (reference sequence). CDR3 coding DNA: TGTGCCAGTCCCCGGGGTGCTAGCACAGATACGCAGTATTTT. Protein sequence: CASPRGASTDTQYF.

This clone occurred a few times. The chain combines TRBV18 with TRBJ2-2; D call uncertain. This CDR3 region has 14 residues. Germline V gene sequence: CDR1 KGHSH, CDR2 LQKENI. The V gene lost 4 bases and the J gene lost 3 bases, with 9 bases spanning the gap. Here the CDR3 reads CASSQRQDTGELFF. For the CDR3, the DNA is TGTGCCAGCTCACAGCGACAAGACACCGGGGAGCTGTTTTTT.

In its sample, this clone was seen a few times. The chain recombines TRBV5-1 with TRBJ2-5; TRBD1 is a possible D gene (6 bases). The length of the CDR3 is 16 residues. V lost 1 base to trimming and J lost 2 bases, with 15 bases between them. Germline lookup yields CDR1 SGHRS and CDR2 YFSETQ. The CDR3 sequence: CASSLSTGTSQETQYF. The CDR3 coding sequence is TGCGCCAGCAGCTTGAGTACCGGGACATCGCAAGAGACCCAGTACTTC.

This clone was seen more than once but under ten times. This CDR3 is also generated by other DNA sequences in the sample. J is TRBJ2-2 and V is TRBV5-4; D gene unclear. The germline CDR1 and CDR2 sequences are SGHNT and YYREEE (reference sequence). The CDR3 sequence is 14 residues long. V was cut by 0 bases and J by 1 base, with 4 bases left in between. The chain's CDR3 is CASSLGQNTGELFF. The DNA of the CDR3 is TGTGCCAGCAGCTTGGGCCAGAACACCGGGGAGCTGTTTTTT. Combining the CDR3 with reference TRBV5-4 and TRBJ2-2 gives the whole variable domain ETGVTQSPTHLIKTRGQQVTLRCSSQSGHNTVSWYQQALGQGPQFIFQYYREEENGRGNFPPRFSGLQFPNYSSELNVNALELDDSALYLCASSLGQNTGELFFGEGSRLTVL.

In its sample, this clone was seen a few times. The chain combines TRBV4-3 with TRBJ1-6; D is uncertain. The CDR3 spans 14 residues. Trimming stripped 1 base from V and 5 bases from J, with 6 bases between. Germline V gives CDR1 LGHNA, CDR2 YSLEER. The CDR3 region is CASSQGHHNSPLHF. The CDR3 DNA follows: TGCGCCAGCAGCCAAGGTCACCATAATTCACCCCTCCACTTT.

The rearrangement joins TRBV29-1 to TRBJ2-3; tentative D call: TRBD2 (6 bases). The CDR3 totals 15 residues. Germline CDR1 is SQVTM and CDR2 is ANQGSEA. Trimming took off 4 bases at V and 2 bases at J, with 16 bases between the two ends. CDR3 amino acids: CSVVSEGGATDTQYF. The CDR3 region has the DNA TGCAGCGTTGTCTCAGAAGGAGGGGCCACAGATACGCAGTATTTT.

The chain is built from TRBV29-1 and TRBJ1-4, with TRBD1 as a possible D gene (5 bases). The V gene's germline CDR1 is SQVTM and CDR2 ANQGSEA. Trimming left V 4 bases short and J 7 bases short, with 13 bases between. The CDR3 is 13 amino acids. This chain's CDR3 is CSVALGAAEKLFF. The CDR3 DNA sequence: TGCAGCGTTGCCCTAGGGGCTGCTGAAAAACTGTTTTTT.

The table lists this clone with a few counts. The rearrangement links TRBV19 to TRBJ1-1; D is unresolved. Germline assignment: CDR1 LNHDA and CDR2 SQIVND (reference sequence). The ends were cut back, 5 bases at V and 0 bases at J, with 13 bases in the middle. The length of the CDR3 is 15 residues. The CDR3 DNA is TGTGCCAGTAGTGCTCCCGGACGGGTGAACACTGAAGCTTTCTTT. Its translation is CASSAPGRVNTEAFF.

This clone was picked up a small number of times. The CDR3 is CASSLGSRVDQPQHF. DNA of the CDR3: TGTGCCAGCAGCTTGGGGTCCCGGGTGGATCAGCCCCAGCATTTT. V usage is TRBV7-2 and J usage is TRBJ1-5; unclear D gene. The CDR3 runs to 15 residues. Germline V gene lookup returns CDR1 SGHTA and CDR2 FQGNSA. The V and J ends lost 3 bases and 5 bases respectively, with 14 bases between them.